Listed below are T cell receptor beta chains from one sample, sequenced in a study of shared clonotypes between healthy human individuals. TCRdb's copy holds only in-frame clones and misses some; the assay was immunoSEQ multiplex PCR. The sample contains over 1.5 million clones, roughly 98% of which appear only once. The sample was naive CD4+ T cells sorted from blood. Receptor source: a man aged 25 to 40 in good health. The CDR3 runs from the conserved cysteine through the conserved F or W. A D gene is named only where the DNA matches it firmly. Expanded clones get a size class; other rows say once, few or many, or leave the size out.

>13|TRBJ2-1|TRBV6-5|NA|NA
TGTGCCAGCAGTCGCGACGCCTACAATGAGCAGTTCTTC
CASSRDAYNEQFF
>14|TRBJ2-1|TRBV19|NA|NA
TGTGCCAGTAGTACGCGGGACTGGGACAGACTGCAGTTCTTC
CASSTRDWDRLQFF
>15|TRBJ1-5|TRBV5-1|TRBD1|NA
TGCGCCAGCAGCGAGGGACAGGGGAGCAATCAGCCCCAGCATTTT
CASSEGQGSNQPQHF
>15|TRBJ1-3|TRBV28|TRBD1|once
TGTGCCAGCAGCCGACAGGGGTCAGGTGGAAACACCATATATTTT
CASSRQGSGGNTIYF
>17|TRBJ2-2|TRBV7-8|TRBD2|NA
TGTGCCAGCAGCAGGACTAGCGGGAGAGTCGGGACCGGGGAGCTGTTTTTT
CASSRTSGRVGTGELFF
>19|TRBJ2-2|TRBV5-1|TRBD2|NA
TGCGCCAGCAGCTCGGGACTAGCGGCCACGAAAGTGAACACCGGGGAGCTGTTTTTT
CASSSGLAATKVNTGELFF
>14|TRBJ1-5|TRBV25-1|TRBD1|NA
TGTGCCAGCAGCGGGACAGGGTCCAATCAGCCCCAGCATTTT
CASSGTGSNQPQHF
>15|TRBJ2-7|TRBV6-6|TRBD2|NA
TGTGCCAGCAGCAGAAGCGGGAATAAGCGATACGAGCAGTACTTC
CASSRSGNKRYEQYF
>13|TRBJ1-3|TRBV19|TRBD1|NA
TGTGCCAGTGACAGGGGCGCTGGAAACACCATATATTTT
CASDRGAGNTIYF
>11|TRBJ2-5|TRBV19|NA|NA
TGTGCCAGTCGGGCGGGGGAGACCCAGTACTTC
CASRAGETQYF
>13|TRBJ2-7|TRBV19|TRBD2|NA
TGTGCCAGCGCCGGGGGAGGGGTCTGGGAGCAGTACTTC
CASAGGGVWEQYF
>16|TRBJ1-5|TRBV18|NA|NA
TGTGCCAGCTCACCAGTGGGGCGTCGGAGTGAGGGCCCCCAGCATTTT
CASSPVGRRSEGPQHF
>12|TRBJ2-7|TRBV7-6|NA|NA
TGTGCCAGCAGCTTAGACACCTACGAGCAGTACTTC
CASSLDTYEQYF
>14|TRBJ1-2|TRBV5-4|TRBD1|NA
TGTGCCAGCAGCCGGACCGACAGGGCCTATGGCTACACCTTC
CASSRTDRAYGYTF
>14|TRBJ2-1|TRBV5-1|TRBD2|NA
TGCGCCAGCAGCTTACCAGCGGGAGAAGGTGAGCAGTTCTTC
CASSLPAGEGEQFF
>18|TRBJ2-5|TRBV7-9|TRBD2|once
TGTGCCAGCAGCCTCCCGGTTTTTCGGGAGGGCACGCGGGAGACCCAGTACTTC
CASSLPVFREGTRETQYF
>14|TRBJ1-2|TRBV19|NA|NA
TGTGCCACACTTGACCCCACCGTAATCTATGGCTACACCTTC
CATLDPTVIYGYTF
>14|TRBJ2-3|TRBV6-1|NA|NA
TGTGCCAGCAGTGAAATGGGGTCCACAGATACGCAGTATTTT
CASSEMGSTDTQYF
>14|TRBJ1-2|TRBV11-2|NA|NA
TGTGCCAGCAGCTTAGTTGTAGCGGAGTATGGCTACACCTTC
CASSLVVAEYGYTF
>9|TRBJ2-5|TRBV10-1|NA|NA
TGCTCACGAAGAGAGACCCAGTACTTC
CSRRETQYF
>20|TRBJ1-1|TRBV2|NA|NA
TGTGCCAGCAGTGAAGAGGCAGGGTTACAGTTCGGTAGGATGAACACTGAAGCTTTCTTT
CASSEEAGLQFGRMNTEAFF
>14|TRBJ2-1|TRBV11-3|TRBD2|NA
TGTGCCAGCAGCTATAGCGGGTCGAACAATGAGCAGTTCTTC
CASSYSGSNNEQFF
>14|TRBJ2-3|TRBV28|NA|NA
TGTGCCAGCAGTGACAGGAAAACGCAAGATACGCAGTATTTT
CASSDRKTQDTQYF
>13|TRBJ1-2|TRBV29-1|TRBD1|NA
TGCAGCGTCGTACAGGGGGCGCTTTATGGCTACACCTTC
CSVVQGALYGYTF
>15|TRBJ2-3|TRBV11-2|NA|NA
TGTGCCAGCAGCGGGCTGAGGGCGGCTCGGGATACGCAGTATTTT
CASSGLRAARDTQYF
>15|TRBJ2-7|TRBV28|TRBD1|NA
TGTGCCAGCAGTTCACAGGGGGCAGGGTCCTACGAGCAGTACTTC
CASSSQGAGSYEQYF
>14|TRBJ2-7|TRBV27|TRBD1|NA
TGTGCCAGCAGCCCCGGGACAGACCCCTACGAGCAGTACTTC
CASSPGTDPYEQYF
>15|TRBJ1-1|TRBV7-2|TRBD1|once
TGTGCCAGCAGCCCAAACAGGGGATGGGACACTGAAGCTTTCTTT
CASSPNRGWDTEAFF
>15|TRBJ1-1|TRBV5-4|TRBD1|NA
TGTGCCAGCAGCTTTGGGACAGGGGGGAGAGGGGAAGCTTTCTTT
CASSFGTGGRGEAFF
>13|TRBJ2-1|TRBV5-4|NA|NA
TGTGCCAGCAGCTTTGATCATTTGGATGAGCAGTTCTTC
CASSFDHLDEQFF
>15|TRBJ2-5|TRBV6-5|TRBD1|NA
TGTGCCAGCAGTCGGACAGGGATCGGTGGAGAGACCCAGTACTTC
CASSRTGIGGETQYF
>15|TRBJ2-7|TRBV10-1|NA|NA
TGCGCCAGCAGTGCAGGGGACCCAGTGCCCTACGAGCAGTACTTC
CASSAGDPVPYEQYF
>17|TRBJ2-5|TRBV9|TRBD1|NA
TGTGCCAGCAGCGAAAGTCCGACCGGGACAGGTCAGGGGACCCAGTACTTC
CASSESPTGTGQGTQYF
>16|TRBJ2-3|TRBV4-3|TRBD2|once
TGCGCCAGCAGCTCGCGACTAGCGGGAGGCACAGATACGCAGTATTTT
CASSSRLAGGTDTQYF
>14|TRBJ2-3|TRBV5-1|NA|NA
TGCGCCAGCAGCTTGGGACCCAGCACAGATACGCAGTATTTT
CASSLGPSTDTQYF
>14|TRBJ2-5|TRBV5-1|NA|NA
TGCGCCAGCAGCTTCCGGGACACAAAAGAGACCCAGTACTTC
CASSFRDTKETQYF
>12|TRBJ1-1|TRBV14|NA|NA
TGTGCCAGCAGCCAGAGGACGACTGAAGCTTTCTTT
CASSQRTTEAFF
>13|TRBJ2-7|TRBV10-2|TRBD2|few
TGCGCCAGCAGCGGGGGGTTAGCCTACGAGCAGTACTTC
CASSGGLAYEQYF
>15|TRBJ2-7|TRBV18|TRBD1|once
TGTGCCAGCTCACCACCCGACAGGGGGGCCTACGAGCAGTACTTC
CASSPPDRGAYEQYF
>15|TRBJ1-5|TRBV5-5|NA|NA
TGTGCCAGCAGCCCAGACGGGACGAACAATCAGCCCCAGCATTTT
CASSPDGTNNQPQHF
>13|TRBJ2-1|TRBV2|NA|NA
TGTGCCAGCAGTGTGGTCCCAGGGAATGAGCAGTTCTTC
CASSVVPGNEQFF
>18|TRBJ2-1|TRBV7-9|TRBD2|NA
TGTGCCAGCAGCATAGGGGGACTAGCGGGAGGGCCGGGCAATGAGCAGTTCTTC
CASSIGGLAGGPGNEQFF
>17|TRBJ1-3|TRBV9|NA|NA
TGTGCCAGCAGCTCGGAACCTATGGACAACTCTGGAAACACCATATATTTT
CASSSEPMDNSGNTIYF
>15|TRBJ1-4|TRBV6-6|NA|NA
TGTGCCAGCAGTTACTCGTCAGGGACTAATGAAAAACTGTTTTTT
CASSYSSGTNEKLFF
>14|TRBJ2-7|TRBV5-6|TRBD2|NA
TGTGCCAGCAGCCGGCGGGAGGGCCCCGGGGAGCAGTACTTC
CASSRREGPGEQYF
>16|TRBJ1-5|TRBV7-9|NA|once
TGTGCCAGCAGCTTAGCTAGGGCAGCAAGCAATCAGCCCCAGCATTTT
CASSLARAASNQPQHF
>16|TRBJ1-4|TRBV6-1|NA|NA
TGTGCCAGCAGTGAAAAGGCAGGATCTGTAAATGAAAAACTGTTTTTT
CASSEKAGSVNEKLFF
>13|TRBJ2-7|TRBV19|NA|NA
TGTGCCAGTAGCAAGACTAGATTTTACGAGCAGTACTTC
CASSKTRFYEQYF
>18|TRBJ2-1|TRBV19|TRBD2|NA
TGTGCCAGTAGCTCGGGACTAGCGGGGGAGAGCTCCTACAATGAGCAGTTCTTC
CASSSGLAGESSYNEQFF
>8|TRBJ1-2|TRBV5-6|NA|NA
TGTGCCAGCACGTTCTACACCTTC
CASTFYTF
>13|TRBJ2-7|TRBV30|TRBD1|NA
TGTGCCTGGGCGACAGGGGCCCCCCACGAGCAGTACTTC
CAWATGAPHEQYF
>16|TRBJ2-5|TRBV18|TRBD2|NA
TGTGCCAGCTCACCACCGGGACTAGCGCGCGTAGAGACCCAGTACTTC
CASSPPGLARVETQYF
>18|TRBJ2-1|TRBV11-2|TRBD2|NA
TGTGCCAGCAGCGCCAGGACTAGCGGGAGGTCAGGGCCCAATGAGCAGTTCTTC
CASSARTSGRSGPNEQFF
>14|TRBJ1-2|TRBV9|NA|NA
TGTGCCAGCAGCGTAGCGGGAGAAAACTATGGCTACACCTTC
CASSVAGENYGYTF
>15|TRBJ1-4|TRBV11-2|NA|NA
TGTGCCAGCAGCTCGCTGCATTTAGGGGCTGAAAAACTGTTTTTT
CASSSLHLGAEKLFF